Shown below are 5 T cell receptor beta chains from a single sample sequenced in a study of blood T cell repertoires in COVID-19. Assay: immunoSEQ multiplex PCR; the TCRdb copy retains only in-frame clones and omits some. The table records about 410,000 clones, 80% to 90% of them present only once. The sequenced sample consisted of peripheral blood. These TCRs come from a woman aged 30 to 39 with active or convalescent COVID-19.

This clone was seen just once. The chain joins TRBV4-1 to TRBJ1-1; 9 bases are a match to TRBD1. The V gene end was trimmed by 0 bases and the J gene end by 0 bases; junction bases not matched to a gene: 8. Germline-derived CDR1 and CDR2 are MGHRA and YSYEKL. The CDR3 is made up of 18 amino acids. DNA of the CDR3: TGCGCCAGCAGCCAAGAAATTACAGGGGGCCTTATGAACACTGAAGCTTTCTTT. It is translated as CASSQEITGGLMNTEAFF.

The chain joins TRBV9 to TRBJ1-2, with a weak D call TRBD1 (6 bases). V lost 0 bases, J lost 2 bases, and 8 bases lay in between. This CDR3 has 14 amino acids. Germline CDR1 SGDLS, CDR2 YYNGEE. CDR3: CASSVAQGNYGYTF. The CDR3 DNA reads as TGTGCCAGCAGCGTAGCTCAGGGGAACTATGGCTACACCTTC.

The rearrangement links TRBV19 to TRBJ2-1; 9 bases align to TRBD2. This CDR3 region has 16 residues. Germline V gene data show CDR1 as LNHDA and CDR2 as SQIVND (reference sequence). The V segment lost 1 base and the J segment 4 bases; nucleotides outside the gene matches: 5. The CDR3 bases are TGTGCCAGTAGTATAGGTAGCGGGAGATTTTACAATGAGCAGTTCTTC. Its protein product is CASSIGSGRFYNEQFF.

In nucleotides, the CDR3 is TGCGCCAGCAGCGTTAGCGGGGGGGCCGGAGAGACCCAGTACTTC. Translation gives CASSVSGGAGETQYF. V and J are TRBV5-1 and TRBJ2-5; 11 bases are a match to TRBD2. The CDR3 contains 15 residues. With V trimmed by 4 bases and J by 4 bases, 6 bases remained unmatched. Germline CDR1 reads SGHRS; CDR2 reads YFSETQ.

This clone was found many times. The identical CDR3 is also encoded by other nucleotide sequences in the sample. The chain carries TRBV6-5 and TRBJ1-6, with 7 positions matching TRBD1. Losses at the gene ends were 6 bases for V and 5 bases for J; bases not matched to a gene: 4. Germline CDR1 reads MNHEY; CDR2 reads SVGAGI. The CDR3 runs 14 residues. CDR3 coding DNA: TGTGCCAGCAGGGGGACAGCAAATAATTCACCCCTCCACTTT. Amino acids: CASRGTANNSPLHF.